The 7 T cell receptor beta chains below were found in one sample sequenced in a study of spatial heterogeneity in lung cancer. Using its own MiXCR run on the 5' RACE reads, TCRdb lists one record per CDR3 protein. The sample lists roughly 110,000 distinct CDR3 sequences, 9.5% to 14% seen once, with more than 20% in the top ten. As to time point: blood at routine non-recurrence follow-up after resection. The sequenced sample was PBMCs, obtained at follow-up. The receptors originated from a female donor with early-stage non-small cell lung cancer.

This clonotype was found a few times. V is TRBV3-1 and J is TRBJ2-1, with 9 positions matching TRBD2. Trimming at V came to 6 bases and at J to 0 bases, leaving 6 bases not matched to a gene. The CDR3 loop spans 16 amino acids. Germline values: CDR1 LGHDT, CDR2 YNNKEL (reference sequence). CDR3 coding DNA: TGTGCCAGCAGGCCTTTTAGCGGGAGCTCCTACAATGAGCAGTTCTTC. Residues: CASRPFSGSSYNEQFF.

This clonotype has ten or more counts. This chain links TRBV13 with TRBJ1-4, with D hard to call. Germline loops: CDR1 PRHDT, CDR2 FYEKMQ (reference sequence). The length of the CDR3 is 15 residues. The V end lost 0 bases, the J end lost 8 bases, and 13 bases lay between the germline ends. The CDR3 DNA reads TGTGCCAGCAGCTTAGGGGGTTTAAGGCCCGAAAAACTGTTTTTT. This gives the protein CASSLGGLRPEKLFF.

This clonotype was seen repeatedly, ten times or more. This chain uses TRBV7-2 with TRBJ2-3, with TRBD2 matching over 12 bases. V gave up 4 bases and J gave up 2 bases; unmatched junction bases: 4. The CDR3 length is 16 residues. Germline lookup yields CDR1 SGHTA and CDR2 FQGNSA. The CDR3 is CASSSGLAGLTDTQYF. For the CDR3, the DNA is TGTGCCAGCAGCTCGGGACTAGCGGGCCTCACAGATACGCAGTATTTT.

This clonotype has a count of ten or more. The rearrangement links TRBV3-1 to TRBJ2-5, with unresolved D. V was clipped by 5 bases and J by 3 bases, with 7 bases between them. Germline values: CDR1 LGHDT, CDR2 YNNKEL (reference sequence). The length of the CDR3 is 12 residues. CDR3 amino acids: CASSNSEETQYF. CDR3 sequence (DNA): TGTGCCAGCAGCAACTCCGAAGAGACCCAGTACTTC.

This clonotype was detected a few times. The rearrangement uses TRBV5-1 and TRBJ1-6, with a possible D match to TRBD1 (5 bases). The germline V gene has CDR1 SGHRS and CDR2 YFSETQ. V lost 4 bases to trimming and J lost 6 bases, with 17 bases between them. This CDR3 is built from 16 residues. CDR3 bases: TGCGCCAGCAGCCCGGAGGAAGACGGGGGTAATTCACCCCTCCACTTT. Translated, it gives CASSPEEDGGNSPLHF.

This clonotype was found many times. The rearrangement links TRBV20-1 to TRBJ2-3; 7 positions agree with TRBD1. V was clipped by 6 bases and J by 1 base; unmatched bases: 10. Per germline, CDR1 DFQATT and CDR2 SNEGSKA (reference sequence). The CDR3 extends over 15 amino acids. The CDR3 coding sequence is TGCAGTGCCAAATCTCCCACAGGGGGCACAGATACGCAGTATTTT. It codes for CSAKSPTGGTDTQYF.

This chain joins TRBV20-1 and TRBJ2-3; D not certain. V lost 4 bases and J 1 base, leaving 12 bases between the germline ends. This CDR3 has 14 residues. CDR1 and CDR2 (germline): DFQATT, SNEGSKA (reference sequence). The CDR3 DNA reads TGCAGTGCTACGGCGGCTTTCGGCACAGATACGCAGTATTTT. It translates to CSATAAFGTDTQYF.